The 20 T cell receptor beta chains below all came from one sample that was sequenced in a study of T cells in Graves' hyperthyroidism and ophthalmopathy. Amplified TCR beta CDR3 regions came from RNA transcripts. In the first-round RT-PCR of the TCR CDR3, the HTBI primer set was used. Each CDR3 protein gets one entry after TCRdb re-called the multiplex PCR reads with MiXCR. The sample has about 640,000 distinct CDR3 sequences; 45% are singletons. The specimen was peripheral blood or thyroid tissue (not recorded which). Source of these receptors: an adult man with Graves' disease, either hyperthyroidism or ophthalmopathy (not recorded which).

V and J are TRBV20-1 and TRBJ1-2; the D gene is possibly TRBD1 (6 bases). The ends were cut back, 3 bases at V and 8 bases at J, with 13 bases in the middle. The CDR3 covers 12 residues. Looked up from germline, CDR1 is DFQATT and CDR2 is SNEGSKA (reference sequence). CDR3 DNA: TGCAGTGCTAGGGCTGACAGGCCGGGCTACACCTTC. Translating gives CSARADRPGYTF.

This clonotype turned up a few times. The chain is built from TRBV24-1 and TRBJ1-2; tentative D call: TRBD1 (5 bases). CDR3 length: 14 residues. V was cut by 7 bases and J by 8 bases, with 19 bases left in between. Per germline, CDR1 KGHDR and CDR2 SFDVKD. The chain's CDR3 is CATSDRGGVEGYTF. The DNA for the CDR3 is TGTGCCACCAGCGACCGGGGGGGAGTGGAGGGCTACACCTTC.

This clonotype was seen repeatedly, ten times or more. V gene TRBV12-3 or TRBV12-4 combines with J gene TRBJ1-1, with D possibly TRBD1 on 6 matching bases. This CDR3 comprises 13 residues. Trimming took off 6 bases at V and 5 bases at J, with 13 bases between the two ends. The CDR3: CASSPQGRTEAFF. The DNA for the CDR3 is TGTGCCAGCAGCCCACAGGGTAGAACTGAAGCTTTCTTT.

This chain joins TRBV29-1 and TRBJ2-3; TRBD2 aligns across 9 bases. V was pared by 4 bases and J by 3 bases, with 5 bases of the junction left unmatched. Germline assignment: CDR1 SQVTM and CDR2 ANQGSEA. The CDR3 contains 14 residues. CDR3 region: CSVAVAGVTDTQYF. The DNA of the CDR3 is TGCAGCGTTGCCGTAGCGGGGGTAACAGATACGCAGTATTTT.

This clonotype was counted only a few times. The junction shows a germline mismatch at one end, possibly a read error. The chain links TRBV5-5 to TRBJ1-4, with no clear D. The CDR3 is 14 amino acids. CDR1 and CDR2 (germline): SGHKS, YYEKEE (reference sequence). The CDR3 sequence is CASSLEGMDEKLFF. The CDR3 coding sequence is TGCGCCAGCAGCTTAGAGGGAATGGATGAAAAACTGTTTTTT. Full variable domain (rest looked up from reference TRBV5-5 and TRBJ1-4): DAGVTQSPTHLIKTRGQQVTLRCSPISGHKSVSWYQQVLGQGPQFIFQYYEKEERGRGNFPDRFSARQFPNYSSELNVNALLLGDSALYLCASSLEGMDEKLFFGSGTQLSVL.

The CDR3 nucleotides are TGTGCCAGCAGGACCTCCGTGACTTCACCCTACGAGCAGTACTTC. Amino acid sequence: CASRTSVTSPYEQYF. The chain employs TRBV12-3 or TRBV12-4 and TRBJ2-7; the D is unclear. The CDR3 spans 15 residues. Deletions cut 6 bases from V and 2 bases from J, with 17 bases between.

The CDR3 loop reads CAISGSLGLAGGIRETQYF. The DNA for the CDR3 is TGTGCCATCAGTGGCAGCCTCGGACTAGCGGGTGGGATCAGGGAGACCCAGTACTTC. This sequence joins TRBV10-3 and TRBJ2-5; 11 positions agree with TRBD2. The V gene's germline CDR1 is ENHRY and CDR2 SYGVKD. This CDR3 has 19 residues. The J segment lost 5 bases and the V segment lost 4 bases, leaving 18 bases of the junction unmatched.

The chain carries TRBV13 and TRBJ1-5; D unclear. Germline V lookup: CDR1 PRHDT, CDR2 FYEKMQ (reference sequence). This CDR3 is built from 13 residues. Trimming removed 0 bases at V and 14 bases at J, with 14 bases between. The CDR3 protein is CASSLGGSRYEHF. As DNA, the CDR3 is TGTGCCAGCAGCTTAGGCGGGAGCAGGTACGAGCATTTT.

Ten or more counts support this clonotype. The chain uses TRBV12-3 or TRBV12-4 and TRBJ1-2; D unresolved. This CDR3 comprises 14 residues. The V gene lost 2 bases and the J gene lost 7 bases, with 14 bases spanning the gap. The CDR3 is CASSLIPVASGYTF. The CDR3 coding sequence is TGTGCCAGCAGTTTAATTCCAGTCGCAAGTGGCTACACCTTC.

J is TRBJ1-6 and V is TRBV25-1, with a possible D match to TRBD1 (6 bases). Trimming stripped 8 bases from V and 10 bases from J, with 18 bases between. From germline, CDR1 is MGHDK and CDR2 SYGVNS. The CDR3 contains 14 residues. CDR3 nucleotides: TGTGCCAGCCTAGTTTGGGACAAGGGCTCACCCCTCCACTTT. It is translated as CASLVWDKGSPLHF.

The chain joins TRBV24-1 to TRBJ1-2, with 8 bases fitting TRBD1. There are 16 residues in the CDR3. V was pared by 2 bases and J by 2 bases, with 6 bases of the junction left unmatched. Germline V gene lookup returns CDR1 KGHDR and CDR2 SFDVKD. The CDR3 loop reads CATSDSRQGTNYGYTF. The CDR3 DNA reads TGTGCCACCAGTGATTCCCGACAGGGGACGAACTATGGCTACACCTTC.

A word on this clonotype: The CDR3 does not end in the conserved phenylalanine or tryptophan, so this is likely a read error. This chain links TRBV15 with TRBJ2-5, with D possibly being TRBD1 (5 bases). The V gene lost 0 bases and the J gene lost 4 bases, with 6 bases spanning the gap. This CDR3 spans 13 amino acids. The germline V gene has CDR1 LNHNV and CDR2 YYDKDF (reference sequence). CDR3 amino acids: CATSRDQGETQYL. DNA of the CDR3: TGTGCCACCAGCAGAGATCAGGGAGAGACCCAGTACCTC.

In this sample, this clonotype turned up a few times. The chain employs TRBV24-1 and TRBJ2-3; 11 bases line up with TRBD2. Losses at the gene ends were 5 bases for V and 5 bases for J; bases not matched to a gene: 5. CDR3 size: 15 residues. The germline CDR1 and CDR2 sequences are KGHDR and SFDVKD. This CDR3 reads CATSGLAGREDTQYF. The CDR3 DNA reads as TGTGCCACCAGTGGACTAGCGGGACGGGAAGATACGCAGTATTTT.

Ten or more counts support this clonotype. V gene TRBV15 combines with J gene TRBJ2-7, with 10 positions matching TRBD1. This CDR3 has 15 residues. From germline, CDR1 is LNHNV and CDR2 YYDKDF (reference sequence). The J segment lost 6 bases and the V segment lost 2 bases, leaving 7 bases of the junction unmatched. The CDR3 protein is CATSRSGTGVTEQYF. CDR3 nucleotide sequence: TGTGCCACCAGCAGATCCGGGACAGGGGTCACCGAGCAGTACTTC.

For this clonotype: A much more abundant neighbour one base away suggests this may be a read error. Given the absence of the conserved phenylalanine or tryptophan at the CDR3 end, a read error is likely. The chain uses TRBV2 and TRBJ1-1, with D tentatively TRBD1 (6 bases). The germline CDR1 and CDR2 sequences are SNHLY and FYNNEI. This CDR3 comprises 14 residues. V lost 2 bases and J 5 bases, leaving 12 bases between the germline ends. CDR3 residues: CASSEPGAKTEAFL. The CDR3 nucleotides are TGTGCCAGCAGTGAACCGGGGGCAAAGACTGAAGCTTTCCTT.

This chain uses TRBV7-2 with TRBJ1-2; D is ambiguous. Between the trimmed V and J ends, which lost 5 bases and 11 bases, there was a span of 18 bases. This CDR3 contains 13 residues. The germline V gene has CDR1 SGHTA and CDR2 FQGNSA. The CDR3 protein is CASSPLELAVYTF. DNA of the CDR3: TGTGCCAGCAGCCCCCTCGAGCTAGCGGTATACACCTTC.

This clonotype has at least ten counts. V usage is TRBV10-3 and J usage is TRBJ2-7; TRBD1 is a possible D gene (5 bases). V lost 4 bases and J lost 3, with 7 bases in between. Looked up from germline, CDR1 is ENHRY and CDR2 is SYGVKD. CDR3 length: 12 residues. CDR3 in amino acids: CAISAQGYEQYF. CDR3 bases: TGTGCCATCAGTGCGCAGGGCTACGAGCAGTACTTC.

The chain links TRBV2 to TRBJ1-2; weak D call: TRBD1 (5 bases). The V gene's germline CDR1 is SNHLY and CDR2 FYNNEI. V lost 5 bases and J lost 4, with 11 bases in between. The CDR3 length is 13 residues. The CDR3 here is CASSLSGTYGYTF. The CDR3 bases are TGTGCCAGCAGTTTATCTGGGACCTATGGCTACACCTTC.

CDR3 in amino acids: CASSNGTSGAWDEQYF. In DNA form, the CDR3 reads TGTGCCAGCAGTAACGGGACTAGCGGGGCCTGGGACGAGCAGTACTTC. This chain links TRBV7-2 with TRBJ2-7; 13 bases map to TRBD2. Germline V lookup: CDR1 SGHTA, CDR2 FQGNSA. The CDR3 consists of 16 residues. Trimming took 6 bases from V and 5 from J; bases not matched to a gene: 10.

The chain is built from TRBV29-1 and TRBJ1-5; D remains unclear. The CDR3 covers 14 residues. Germline lookup yields CDR1 SQVTM and CDR2 ANQGSEA. Trimming shortened V by 8 bases and J by 0 bases, and 14 bases separated the two germline ends. CDR3 protein: CSRHDEHSNQPQHF. DNA for the CDR3: TGCAGCAGACACGACGAGCATAGCAATCAGCCCCAGCATTTT.